The 11 T cell receptor beta chains given below trace back to one sample, sequenced in a study of PD-1 blockade in classical Hodgkin lymphoma. Profiled with immunoSEQ multiplex PCR; TCRdb holds only in-frame clones, not every one. The sample has tens of thousands of clones, around 93% seen once. Brentuximab vedotin exposure varied, and every patient relapsed after autologous stem cell transplantation. The starting material was peripheral blood mononuclear cells (PBMCs), obtained at baseline. These receptors originate from a human donor with classical Hodgkin lymphoma.

This rearrangement joins TRBV14 to TRBJ2-2, with D possibly being TRBD2 (5 bases). V dropped 1 base and J dropped 8 bases, with 11 bases sitting between them. CDR3 size: 14 residues. Germline-derived CDR1 and CDR2 are SGHDN and FVKESK. The CDR3 coding sequence is TGTGCCAGCAGCCAAGCTTGGATAGCGGGGGAGCTGTTTTTT. The encoded protein is CASSQAWIAGELFF.

The chain's CDR3 is CASSPPGSGELFF. DNA of the CDR3: TGTGCCAGCAGCCCCCCCGGGTCCGGGGAGCTGTTTTTT. The chain combines TRBV9 with TRBJ2-2; no reliable D call. From germline, CDR1 is SGDLS and CDR2 YYNGEE. V lost 4 bases to trimming and J lost 6 bases, with 10 bases between them. The CDR3 sequence is 13 residues long.

CDR3 bases: TGTGCCAGCAGCCAAGTGGGACTAGCGGGAGATCGTAATGAGCAGTTCTTC. Protein product: CASSQVGLAGDRNEQFF. The rearrangement links TRBV4-2 to TRBJ2-1; 14 bases are a match to TRBD2. J lost 7 bases, V lost 1 base, and 6 bases had no gene match. CDR3 size: 17 residues. The V gene's germline CDR1 is LGHNA and CDR2 YNFKEQ.

This clone was recorded once. The rearrangement links TRBV13 to TRBJ1-1; D is perhaps TRBD1 (6 bases). This CDR3 contains 15 residues. Germline V gives CDR1 PRHDT, CDR2 FYEKMQ (reference sequence). Between the trimmed V and J ends, which lost 5 bases and 1 base, there was a span of 14 bases. The CDR3 coding sequence is TGTGCCAGCAGCGCTAAGGGGGGCTGGAACACTGAAGCTTTCTTT. Translating it yields CASSAKGGWNTEAFF.

The chain employs TRBV7-9 and TRBJ2-4; the D call may be TRBD1 or TRBD2 (5 bases each). The CDR3 contains 17 residues. Germline-derived CDR1 and CDR2 are SEHNR and FQNEAQ (reference sequence). Trimming pared 4 bases from V and 8 bases from J, leaving 24 bases between. CDR3 sequence (DNA): TGTGCCAGCAGCTCCACCGGGGCGATCCCAAACGAGGACATTCAGTACTTC. Translating gives CASSSTGAIPNEDIQYF.

The chain recombines TRBV9 with TRBJ1-1; TRBD1 matches 8 bases. Germline V gives CDR1 SGDLS, CDR2 YYNGEE. This CDR3 has 13 residues. The ends lost 4 bases at V and 3 bases at J; junction bases unmatched: 2. For the CDR3, the DNA is TGTGCCAGCAGCAAACAGGGGGACACTGAAGCTTTCTTT. It translates to CASSKQGDTEAFF.

This clone was found once. J is TRBJ2-4 and V is TRBV19; possible D gene TRBD1, 6 bases. The CDR3 runs 14 residues. The germline CDR1 and CDR2 sequences are LNHDA and SQIVND (reference sequence). The germline V and J ends were trimmed by 7 bases and 2 bases, with 12 bases remaining between them. The CDR3 reads CASTTGTTKNIQYF. CDR3 sequence (DNA): TGTGCCAGTACCACGGGGACAACCAAAAACATTCAGTACTTC.

The chain is built from TRBV6-1 and TRBJ1-1, with D hard to call. Germline V gives CDR1 MNHNS, CDR2 SASEGT. The CDR3 length is 13 residues. The V gene lost 8 bases and the J gene lost 1 base, with 11 bases spanning the gap. The CDR3 here is CASERETNTEAFF. The CDR3, as DNA: TGTGCCAGCGAGCGAGAGACGAACACTGAAGCTTTCTTT.

This chain uses TRBV10-3 with TRBJ2-5, with 8 bases aligning to TRBD1. In germline, CDR1 is ENHRY, CDR2 SYGVKD. Losses at the gene ends were 0 bases for V and 4 bases for J; bases not matched to a gene: 10. There are 17 residues in the CDR3. This CDR3 is CAISESGDRRFGETQYF. The DNA of the CDR3 is TGTGCCATCAGTGAGTCAGGGGACAGGAGGTTTGGAGAGACCCAGTACTTC.

The chain combines TRBV7-2 with TRBJ2-1; D is possibly TRBD2 (6 bases). CDR1 and CDR2 from the germline V gene are SGHTA and FQGNSA. The CDR3 is made up of 15 amino acids. The V end lost 2 bases, the J end lost 2 bases, and 10 bases lay between the germline ends. The CDR3, as DNA: TGTGCCAGCAGCTTACCCGCGGGGCCCTACAATGAGCAGTTCTTC. It yields the protein CASSLPAGPYNEQFF.

This CDR3 reads CASSFGQGATYEQYF. In DNA form, the CDR3 reads TGCGCCAGCAGCTTCGGTCAGGGGGCCACCTACGAGCAGTACTTC. V and J are TRBV5-1 and TRBJ2-7, with 8 bases fitting TRBD1. The CDR3 is made up of 15 amino acids. Germline values: CDR1 SGHRS, CDR2 YFSETQ. Germline trimming cut 2 bases from V and 2 bases from J; bases unmatched to any gene: 6.